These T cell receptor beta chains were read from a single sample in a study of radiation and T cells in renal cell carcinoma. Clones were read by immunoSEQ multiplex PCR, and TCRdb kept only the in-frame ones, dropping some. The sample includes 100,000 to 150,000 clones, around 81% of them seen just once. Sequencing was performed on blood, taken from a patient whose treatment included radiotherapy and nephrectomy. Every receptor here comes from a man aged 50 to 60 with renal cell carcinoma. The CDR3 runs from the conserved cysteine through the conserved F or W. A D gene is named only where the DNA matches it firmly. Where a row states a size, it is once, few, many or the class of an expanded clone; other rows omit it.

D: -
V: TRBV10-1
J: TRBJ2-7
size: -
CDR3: CASSDQGSGTYEQYF
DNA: TGCGCCAGCAGTGATCAGGGCAGCGGAACCTACGAGCAGTACTTC

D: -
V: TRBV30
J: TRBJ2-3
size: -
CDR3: CAWRSTDTQYF
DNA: TGTGCCTGGAGATCGACAGATACGCAGTATTTT

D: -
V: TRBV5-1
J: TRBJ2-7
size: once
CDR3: CASRTGTLYEQYF
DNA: TGCGCCAGCAGGACAGGCACGTTGTACGAGCAGTACTTC

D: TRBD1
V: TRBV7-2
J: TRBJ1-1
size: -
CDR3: CASSLVGQGDTEAFF
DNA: TGTGCCAGCAGCTTAGTTGGCCAGGGGGACACTGAAGCTTTCTTT

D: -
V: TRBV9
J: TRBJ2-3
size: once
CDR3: CASSVGGASTDTQYF
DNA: TGTGCCAGCAGCGTAGGCGGGGCTAGCACAGATACGCAGTATTTT

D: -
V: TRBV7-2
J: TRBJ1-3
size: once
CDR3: CASSLAEGPGGRNTIYF
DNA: TGTGCCAGCAGCTTAGCCGAGGGTCCCGGAGGGAGAAACACCATATATTTT

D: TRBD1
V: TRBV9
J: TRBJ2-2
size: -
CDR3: CASSPRGDRANTGELFF
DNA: TGTGCCAGCAGCCCCCGGGGGGACAGGGCGAACACCGGGGAGCTGTTTTTT

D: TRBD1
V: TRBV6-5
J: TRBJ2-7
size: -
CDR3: CASSYSTGEYEQYF
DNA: TGTGCCAGCAGTTACTCGACAGGGGAGTACGAGCAGTACTTC

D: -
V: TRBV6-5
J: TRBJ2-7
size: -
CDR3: CASRFPGPLDEQYF
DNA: TGTGCCAGCAGGTTCCCTGGTCCTCTCGACGAGCAGTACTTC

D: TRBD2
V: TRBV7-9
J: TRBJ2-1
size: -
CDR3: CASVTSGASYNEQFF
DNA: TGTGCCAGCGTGACTAGCGGGGCCTCCTACAATGAGCAGTTCTTC

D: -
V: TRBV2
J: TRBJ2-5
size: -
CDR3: CASSELRGGETQYF
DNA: TGTGCCAGCAGTGAGCTCAGGGGCGGTGAGACCCAGTACTTC

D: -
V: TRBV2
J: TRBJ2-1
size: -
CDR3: CASKGLGDEQFF
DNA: TGTGCCAGCAAGGGGTTGGGGGATGAGCAGTTCTTC

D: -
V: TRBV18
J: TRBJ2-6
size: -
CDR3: CASSPRGPREVSGANVLTF
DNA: TGTGCCAGCTCACCACGGGGTCCCAGGGAGGTTTCTGGGGCCAACGTCCTGACTTTC

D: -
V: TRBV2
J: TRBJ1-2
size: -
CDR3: CASSEQGGINTF
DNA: TGTGCCAGCAGTGAACAAGGGGGTATAAACACCTTC

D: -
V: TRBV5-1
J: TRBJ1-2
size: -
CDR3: CASNRENKGYTF
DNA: TGCGCCAGCAACCGGGAAAATAAGGGCTACACCTTC

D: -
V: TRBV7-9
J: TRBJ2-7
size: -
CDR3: CASSLEGLSEQYF
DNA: TGTGCCAGCAGCTTAGAGGGGCTCAGCGAGCAGTACTTC

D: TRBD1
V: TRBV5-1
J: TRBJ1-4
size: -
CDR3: CASSSQQGAANEKLFF
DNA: TGCGCCAGCAGCTCACAACAGGGGGCTGCTAATGAAAAACTGTTTTTT

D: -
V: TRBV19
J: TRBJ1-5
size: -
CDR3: CASRQDHSNQPQHF
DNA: TGTGCCAGTAGACAGGACCATAGCAATCAGCCCCAGCATTTT

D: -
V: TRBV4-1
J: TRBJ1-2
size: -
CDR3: CASSQPGHNYGYTF
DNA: TGCGCCAGCAGTCAACCGGGACACAACTATGGCTACACCTTC

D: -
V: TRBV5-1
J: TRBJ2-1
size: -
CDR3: CASSLALNSYNEQFF
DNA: TGCGCCAGCAGCTTGGCTCTTAACTCCTACAATGAGCAGTTCTTC

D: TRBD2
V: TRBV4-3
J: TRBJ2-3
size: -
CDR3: CASSQEAGGTDTQYF
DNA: TGCGCCAGCAGCCAAGAAGCGGGGGGCACAGATACGCAGTATTTT

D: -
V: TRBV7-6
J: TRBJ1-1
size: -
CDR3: CASSFEAGWVNTEAFF
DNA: TGTGCCAGCAGCTTTGAGGCAGGATGGGTGAACACTGAAGCTTTCTTT